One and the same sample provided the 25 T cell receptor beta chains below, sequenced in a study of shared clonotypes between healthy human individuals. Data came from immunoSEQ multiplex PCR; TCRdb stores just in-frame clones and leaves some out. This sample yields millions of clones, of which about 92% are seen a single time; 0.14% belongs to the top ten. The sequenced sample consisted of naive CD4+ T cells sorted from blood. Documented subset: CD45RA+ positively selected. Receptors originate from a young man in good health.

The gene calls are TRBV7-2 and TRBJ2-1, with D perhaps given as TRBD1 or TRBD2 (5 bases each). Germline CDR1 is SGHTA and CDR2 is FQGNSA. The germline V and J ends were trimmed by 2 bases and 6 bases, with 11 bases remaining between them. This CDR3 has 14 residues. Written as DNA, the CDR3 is TGTGCCAGCAGCTTATACGGGGCCGGCAATGAGCAGTTCTTC. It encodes CASSLYGAGNEQFF.

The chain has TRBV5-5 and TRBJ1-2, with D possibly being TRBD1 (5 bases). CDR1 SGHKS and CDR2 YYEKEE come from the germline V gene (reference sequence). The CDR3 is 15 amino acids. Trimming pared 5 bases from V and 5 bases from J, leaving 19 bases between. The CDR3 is CASRLTASEAYGYTF. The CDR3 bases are TGTGCCAGCAGACTGACAGCTTCTGAGGCGTATGGCTACACCTTC.

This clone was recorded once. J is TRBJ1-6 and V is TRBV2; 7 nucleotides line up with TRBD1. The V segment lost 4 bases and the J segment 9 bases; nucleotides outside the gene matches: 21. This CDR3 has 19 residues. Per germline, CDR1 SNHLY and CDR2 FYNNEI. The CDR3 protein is CASSAVPGQKKIIGSPLHF. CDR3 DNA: TGTGCCAGCAGTGCTGTCCCGGGACAGAAAAAAATAATAGGTTCACCCCTCCACTTT.

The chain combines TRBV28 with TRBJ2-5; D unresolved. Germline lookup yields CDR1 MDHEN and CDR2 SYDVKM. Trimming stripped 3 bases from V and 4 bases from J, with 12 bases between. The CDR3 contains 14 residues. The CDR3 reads CASSFGRFVETQYF. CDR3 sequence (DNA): TGTGCCAGCAGTTTTGGCCGCTTCGTAGAGACCCAGTACTTC.

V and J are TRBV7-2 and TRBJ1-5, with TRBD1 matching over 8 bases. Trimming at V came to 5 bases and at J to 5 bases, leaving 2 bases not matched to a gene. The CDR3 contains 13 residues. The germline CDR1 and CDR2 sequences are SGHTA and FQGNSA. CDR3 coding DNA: TGTGCCAGCAGCCAACAGGGGGATCAGCCCCAGCATTTT. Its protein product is CASSQQGDQPQHF.

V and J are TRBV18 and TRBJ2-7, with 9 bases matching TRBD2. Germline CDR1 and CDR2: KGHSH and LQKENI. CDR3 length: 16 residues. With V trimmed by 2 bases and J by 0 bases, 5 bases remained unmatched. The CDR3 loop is CASSPTLAGTSYEQYF. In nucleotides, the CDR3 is TGTGCCAGCTCACCAACCCTAGCGGGAACCTCCTACGAGCAGTACTTC.

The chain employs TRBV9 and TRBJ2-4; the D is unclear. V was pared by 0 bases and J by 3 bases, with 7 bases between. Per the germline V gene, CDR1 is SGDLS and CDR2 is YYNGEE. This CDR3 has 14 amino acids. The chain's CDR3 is CASSVAADKNIQYF. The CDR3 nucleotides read TGTGCCAGCAGCGTAGCGGCAGACAAAAACATTCAGTACTTC.

CDR3 region: CASSEGRDRRGYEQYF. CDR3 DNA sequence: TGTGCCAGCAGTGAAGGTCGGGACAGGAGGGGCTACGAGCAGTACTTC. The rearrangement uses TRBV6-1 and TRBJ2-7, with 8 bases fitting TRBD1. V shed 1 base and J 3 bases; nucleotides not matched to a gene: 8. CDR3 length equals 16 residues. Per the germline V gene, CDR1 is MNHNS and CDR2 is SASEGT.

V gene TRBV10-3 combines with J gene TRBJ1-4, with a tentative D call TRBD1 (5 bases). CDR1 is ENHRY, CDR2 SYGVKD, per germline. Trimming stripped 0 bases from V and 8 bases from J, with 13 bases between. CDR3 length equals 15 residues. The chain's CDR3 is CAISESTSGDEKLFF. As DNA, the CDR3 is TGTGCCATCAGTGAGTCCACATCGGGGGACGAAAAACTGTTTTTT.

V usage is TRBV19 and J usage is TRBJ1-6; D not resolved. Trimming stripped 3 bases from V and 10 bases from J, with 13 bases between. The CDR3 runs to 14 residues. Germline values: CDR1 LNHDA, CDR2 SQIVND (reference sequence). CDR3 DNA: TGTGCCAGTAGTATGACCCGGGTTTCCTCACCCCTCCACTTT. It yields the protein CASSMTRVSSPLHF.

The CDR3 nucleotides read TGCGCCAGCAGCTCACCCGGGACATCGTACGAGCAGTACTTC. This codes for CASSSPGTSYEQYF. The chain recombines TRBV5-1 with TRBJ2-7, with D perhaps matching TRBD1 (6 bases). Germline V gene sequence: CDR1 SGHRS, CDR2 YFSETQ. The CDR3 length is 14 residues. Trimming removed 3 bases at V and 4 bases at J, with 14 bases between.

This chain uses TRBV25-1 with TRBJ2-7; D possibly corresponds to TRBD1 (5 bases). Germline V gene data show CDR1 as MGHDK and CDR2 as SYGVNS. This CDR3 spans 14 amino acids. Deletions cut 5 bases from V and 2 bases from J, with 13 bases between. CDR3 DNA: TGTGCCAGCAGTAAGAGACAGATACCCTACGAGCAGTACTTC. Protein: CASSKRQIPYEQYF.

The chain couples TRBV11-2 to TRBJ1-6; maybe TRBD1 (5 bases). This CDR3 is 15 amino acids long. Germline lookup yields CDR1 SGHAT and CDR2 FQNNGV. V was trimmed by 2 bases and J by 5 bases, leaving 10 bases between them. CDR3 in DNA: TGTGCCAGCAGCTTAAGGCAGGGCAATAATTCACCCCTCCACTTT. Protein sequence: CASSLRQGNNSPLHF.

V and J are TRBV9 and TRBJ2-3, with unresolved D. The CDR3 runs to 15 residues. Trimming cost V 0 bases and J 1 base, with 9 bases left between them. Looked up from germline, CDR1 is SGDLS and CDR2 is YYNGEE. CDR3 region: CASSVGRTGTDTQYF. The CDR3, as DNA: TGTGCCAGCAGCGTAGGTAGGACCGGCACAGATACGCAGTATTTT.

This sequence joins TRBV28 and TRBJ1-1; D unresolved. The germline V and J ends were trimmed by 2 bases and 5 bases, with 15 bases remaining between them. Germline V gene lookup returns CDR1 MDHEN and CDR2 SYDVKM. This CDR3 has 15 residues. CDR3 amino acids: CASSLAGRGETEAFF. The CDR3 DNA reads TGTGCCAGCAGTTTAGCAGGCCGGGGTGAAACTGAAGCTTTCTTT.

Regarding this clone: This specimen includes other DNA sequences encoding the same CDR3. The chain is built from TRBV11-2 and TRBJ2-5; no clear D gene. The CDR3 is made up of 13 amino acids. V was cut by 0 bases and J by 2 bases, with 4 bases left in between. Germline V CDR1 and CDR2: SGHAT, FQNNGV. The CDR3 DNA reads TGTGCCAGCAGCTTAGAAAGGCAAGAGACCCAGTACTTC. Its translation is CASSLERQETQYF.

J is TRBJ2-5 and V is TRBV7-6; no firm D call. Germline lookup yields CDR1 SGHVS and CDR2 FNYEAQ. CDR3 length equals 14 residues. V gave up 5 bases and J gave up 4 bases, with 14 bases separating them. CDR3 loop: CASSIFTTVETQYF. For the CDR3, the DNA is TGTGCCAGCAGCATATTTACAACAGTAGAGACCCAGTACTTC.

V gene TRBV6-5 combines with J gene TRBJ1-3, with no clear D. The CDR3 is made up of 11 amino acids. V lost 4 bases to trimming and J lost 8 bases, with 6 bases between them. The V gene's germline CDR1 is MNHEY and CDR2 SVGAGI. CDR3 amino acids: CASSSLDTIYF. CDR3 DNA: TGTGCCAGCAGTTCTTTGGACACCATATATTTT.

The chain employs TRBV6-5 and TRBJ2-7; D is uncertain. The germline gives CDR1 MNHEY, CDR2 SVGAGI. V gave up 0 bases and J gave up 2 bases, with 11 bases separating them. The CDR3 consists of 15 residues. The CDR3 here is CASSYSRRPAYEQYF. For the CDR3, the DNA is TGTGCCAGCAGTTACTCGCGACGCCCCGCCTACGAGCAGTACTTC.

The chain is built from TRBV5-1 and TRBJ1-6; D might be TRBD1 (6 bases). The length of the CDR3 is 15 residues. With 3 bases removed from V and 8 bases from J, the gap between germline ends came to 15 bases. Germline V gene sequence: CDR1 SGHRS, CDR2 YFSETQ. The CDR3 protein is CASSSGAFKDSPLHF. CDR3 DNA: TGCGCCAGCAGCTCAGGGGCATTCAAAGATTCACCCCTCCACTTT.

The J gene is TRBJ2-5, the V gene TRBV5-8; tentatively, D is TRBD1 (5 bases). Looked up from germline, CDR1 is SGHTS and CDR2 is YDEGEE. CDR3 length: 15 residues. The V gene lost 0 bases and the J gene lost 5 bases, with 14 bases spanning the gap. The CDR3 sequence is CASSLEGREYETQYF. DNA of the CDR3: TGTGCCAGCAGCTTGGAGGGCAGGGAATATGAGACCCAGTACTTC.

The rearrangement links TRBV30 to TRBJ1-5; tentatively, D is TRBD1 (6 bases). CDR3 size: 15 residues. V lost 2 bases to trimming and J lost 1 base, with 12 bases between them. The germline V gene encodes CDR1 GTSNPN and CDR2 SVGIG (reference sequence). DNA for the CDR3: TGTGCCTGGAGTCCTGAGGGGGTAAGCAATCAGCCCCAGCATTTT. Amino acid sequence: CAWSPEGVSNQPQHF.

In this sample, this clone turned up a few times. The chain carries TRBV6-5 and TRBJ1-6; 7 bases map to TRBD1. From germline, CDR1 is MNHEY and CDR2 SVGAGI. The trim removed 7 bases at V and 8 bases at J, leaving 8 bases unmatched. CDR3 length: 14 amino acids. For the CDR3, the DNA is TGTGCCAGCAAAAACACAGGGGTTTATTCACCCCTCCACTTT. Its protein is CASKNTGVYSPLHF.

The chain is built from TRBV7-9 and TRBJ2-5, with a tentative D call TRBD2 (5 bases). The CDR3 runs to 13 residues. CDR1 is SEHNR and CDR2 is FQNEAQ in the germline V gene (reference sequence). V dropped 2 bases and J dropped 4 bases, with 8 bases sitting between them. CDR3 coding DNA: TGTGCCAGCAGCTTAAGTCGGGGAGAGACCCAGTACTTC. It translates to CASSLSRGETQYF.

CDR3 bases: TGTGCCAGCAGCCTTTCTTTAGGATCCTACGAGCAGTACTTC. Translated, it gives CASSLSLGSYEQYF. The J gene is TRBJ2-7, the V gene TRBV6-5; D gene ambiguous. The CDR3 contains 14 residues. V gave up 6 bases and J gave up 1 base, with 13 bases separating them. Germline values: CDR1 MNHEY, CDR2 SVGAGI.